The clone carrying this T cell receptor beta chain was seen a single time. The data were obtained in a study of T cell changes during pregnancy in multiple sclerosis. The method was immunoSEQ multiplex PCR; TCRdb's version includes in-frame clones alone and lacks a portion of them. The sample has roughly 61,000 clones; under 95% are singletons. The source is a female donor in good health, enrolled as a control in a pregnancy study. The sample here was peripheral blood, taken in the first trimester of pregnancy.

CDR3 protein: CASSGKGLGEDIQYF. The CDR3 nucleotides read TGTGCCAGCAGCGGTAAGGGGCTAGGGGAGGACATTCAGTACTTC. The V call is TRBV6-1, the J call TRBJ2-4, with a tentative D call TRBD2 (6 bases). The CDR3 has 15 amino acids. The V gene lost 6 bases and the J gene lost 8 bases, with 20 bases spanning the gap. Germline V gene lookup returns CDR1 MNHNS and CDR2 SASEGT.